These T cell receptor beta chains were read from a single sample in a study of T cell responses to AZD1222 COVID-19 vaccine. TCRdb's table, derived via immunoSEQ multiplex PCR, lists solely in-frame clones and lacks some. Here the sample spans some 170,000 clones, over 80% being singletons. This specimen was peripheral blood, taken 28 days after the second dose of the MenACWY control vaccine. The receptors were sampled from an adult who received the MenACWY meningococcal vaccine as a control. Each CDR3 is given with its conserved first and last residue. The order of the fields is D gene, J gene, V gene, CDR3 protein. D genes are given only for firm matches.

-	TRBJ2-7	TRBV7-2	CASSNVDVQYF
TRBD1	TRBJ1-6	TRBV28	CASSSRTGVDSPLHF
-	TRBJ2-7	TRBV6-5	CASSYSSVGREYEQYF
-	TRBJ1-5	TRBV7-2	CASSLSAVDQPQHF
-	TRBJ2-3	TRBV7-9	CASSPWAATSTDTQYF
TRBD2	TRBJ2-2	TRBV3-1/TRBV3-2	CASSRKIAGDFTGELFF
-	TRBJ2-7	TRBV15	CATSRGEAQLSYEQYF
-	TRBJ2-7	TRBV10-2	CASSEVGSRDEQYF
-	TRBJ2-7	TRBV28	CASSSPTYQQYF
-	TRBJ2-7	TRBV4-1	CASSQGAASSYEQYF
TRBD1	TRBJ1-2	TRBV5-4	CASSLGQGALNYGYTF
-	TRBJ1-4	TRBV29-1	CSVGRNEKLFF
-	TRBJ2-7	TRBV27	CASGRDSISYEQYF
TRBD1	TRBJ1-2	TRBV11-2	CASSATGEANYGYTF
-	TRBJ1-2	TRBV4-3	CASSQGGPANYGYTF
-	TRBJ1-6	TRBV19	CASSIERTANSPLHF
TRBD2	TRBJ2-7	TRBV5-1	CASNPGLAGVEQYF
TRBD1	TRBJ2-7	TRBV5-1	CASSLGDRTYEQYF
-	TRBJ2-7	TRBV5-1	CASSFGPRGAYEQYF
-	TRBJ1-2	TRBV7-8	CASSPHREHYGYTF
-	TRBJ1-2	TRBV7-8	CASSLGGTYGYTF
-	TRBJ2-1	TRBV19	CASSPAASSYNEQFF
-	TRBJ2-7	TRBV6-5	CASSEGPDYEQYF
-	TRBJ1-1	TRBV11-2	CASSLDFFRVTNTEAFF
-	TRBJ1-2	TRBV19	CASSIVWGGYTF
TRBD2	TRBJ2-1	TRBV28	CASSFPILAGVLYNEQFF
-	TRBJ2-7	TRBV29-1	CSVEDAPQGPEQYF
TRBD1	TRBJ2-1	TRBV7-9	CASSSTGTGPNEQFF
-	TRBJ2-7	TRBV24-1	CATSEGPSYEQYF
TRBD1	TRBJ1-1	TRBV4-1	CASSHPFQPGQPLEAFF
-	TRBJ1-2	TRBV3-1/TRBV3-2	CASSQDALGYTF
-	TRBJ1-2	TRBV9	CASSVGLEGGYGYTF
-	TRBJ2-7	TRBV6-5	CATSAGRAYEQYF
-	TRBJ1-1	TRBV5-1	CASSLGGSTEAFF
TRBD1	TRBJ1-5	TRBV19	CASSPTRQGSNQPQHF
-	TRBJ1-1	TRBV19	CASSTGSPEAFF
-	TRBJ1-2	TRBV20-1	CSAGERGYTF
-	TRBJ1-2	TRBV19	CASSTSGANYGYTF
TRBD2	TRBJ2-2	TRBV7-9	CASSLLLAGTGELFF
-	TRBJ2-6	TRBV28	CASSFSGTGANVLTF
-	TRBJ1-2	TRBV3-1/TRBV3-2	CASSPQGLGYGYTF